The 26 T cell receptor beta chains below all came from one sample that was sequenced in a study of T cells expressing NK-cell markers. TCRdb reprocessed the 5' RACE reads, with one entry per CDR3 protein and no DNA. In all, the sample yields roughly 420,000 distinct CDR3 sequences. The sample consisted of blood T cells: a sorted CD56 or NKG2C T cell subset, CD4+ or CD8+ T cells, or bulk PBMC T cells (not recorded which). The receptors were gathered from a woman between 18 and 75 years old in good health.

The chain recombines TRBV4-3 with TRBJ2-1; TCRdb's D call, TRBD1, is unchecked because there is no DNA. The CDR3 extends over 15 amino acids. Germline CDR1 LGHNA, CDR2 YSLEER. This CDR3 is CASSQDLPPNNEQFF.

The CDR3 sequence is CASNPPGGNYEQYF. The rearrangement joins TRBV6-2 or TRBV6-3 to TRBJ2-7; lacking DNA, the TRBD1 call made by TCRdb goes unchecked. The CDR3 runs to 14 residues. Germline V gives CDR1 MNHEY, CDR2 SVGEGT.

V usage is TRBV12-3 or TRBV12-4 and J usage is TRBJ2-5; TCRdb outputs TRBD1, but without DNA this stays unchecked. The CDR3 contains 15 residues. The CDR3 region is CASSPLKAAQETQYF.

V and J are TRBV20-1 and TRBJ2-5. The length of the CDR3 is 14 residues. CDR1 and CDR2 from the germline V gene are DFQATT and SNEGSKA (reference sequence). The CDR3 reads CSARGGQAQETQYF.

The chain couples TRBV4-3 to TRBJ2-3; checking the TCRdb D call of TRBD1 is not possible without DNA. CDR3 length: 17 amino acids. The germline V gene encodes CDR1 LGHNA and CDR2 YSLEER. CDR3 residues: CASSQDGPGGDTDTQYF.

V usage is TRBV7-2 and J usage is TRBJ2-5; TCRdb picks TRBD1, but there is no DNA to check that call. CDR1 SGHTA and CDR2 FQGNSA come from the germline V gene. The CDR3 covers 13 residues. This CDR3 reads CASSPQGAETQYF.

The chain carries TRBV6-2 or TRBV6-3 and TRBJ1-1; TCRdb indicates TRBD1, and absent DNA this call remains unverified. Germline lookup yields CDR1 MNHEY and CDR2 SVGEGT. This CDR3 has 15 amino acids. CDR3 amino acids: CASTGQGRMNTEAFF.

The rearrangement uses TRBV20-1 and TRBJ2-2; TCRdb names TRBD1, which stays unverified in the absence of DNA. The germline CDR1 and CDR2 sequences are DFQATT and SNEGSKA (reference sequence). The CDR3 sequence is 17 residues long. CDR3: CSASRDTFGKNTGELFF.

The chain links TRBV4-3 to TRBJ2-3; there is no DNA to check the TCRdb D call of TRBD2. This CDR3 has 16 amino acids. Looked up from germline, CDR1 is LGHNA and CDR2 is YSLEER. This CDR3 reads CASSQDTVGPTDTQYF.

CDR3 protein: CSASTGRGNTEAFF. J is TRBJ1-1 and V is TRBV20-1; TCRdb gives TRBD1 as the D gene, but with no DNA this cannot be confirmed. CDR1 is DFQATT and CDR2 is SNEGSKA in the germline V gene (reference sequence). The CDR3 contains 14 residues.

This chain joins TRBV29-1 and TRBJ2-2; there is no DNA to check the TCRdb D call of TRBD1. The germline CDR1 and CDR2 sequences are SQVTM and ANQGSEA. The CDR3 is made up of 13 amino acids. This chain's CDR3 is CSGGRDNTGELFF.

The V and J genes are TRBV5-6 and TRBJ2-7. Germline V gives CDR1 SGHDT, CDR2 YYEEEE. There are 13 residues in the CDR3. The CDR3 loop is CASSGGTHYEQYF.

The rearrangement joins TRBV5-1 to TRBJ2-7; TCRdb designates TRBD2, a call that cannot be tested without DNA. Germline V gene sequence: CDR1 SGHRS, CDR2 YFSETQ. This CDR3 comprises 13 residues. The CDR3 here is CASTAAGGYEQYF.

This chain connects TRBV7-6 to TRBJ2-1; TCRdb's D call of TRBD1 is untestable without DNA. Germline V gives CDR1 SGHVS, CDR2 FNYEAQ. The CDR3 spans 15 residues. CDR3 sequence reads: CASSGRTGQHNEQFF.

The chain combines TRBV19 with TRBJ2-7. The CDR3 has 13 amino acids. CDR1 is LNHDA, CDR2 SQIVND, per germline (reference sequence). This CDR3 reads CASSMGSTYEQYF. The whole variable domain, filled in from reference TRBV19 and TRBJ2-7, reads DGGITQSPKYLFRKEGQNVTLSCEQNLNHDAMYWYRQDPGQGLRLIYYSQIVNDFQKGDIAEGYSVSREKKESFPLTVTSAQKNPTAFYLCASSMGSTYEQYFGPGTRLTVT.

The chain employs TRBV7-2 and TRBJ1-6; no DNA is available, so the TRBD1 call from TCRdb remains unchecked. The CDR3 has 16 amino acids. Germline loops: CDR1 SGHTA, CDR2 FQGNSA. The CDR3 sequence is CASSQRLGQFNSPLHF.

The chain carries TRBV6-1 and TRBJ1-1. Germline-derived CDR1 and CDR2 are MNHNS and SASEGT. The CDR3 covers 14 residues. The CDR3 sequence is CAARGRVMNTEAFF.

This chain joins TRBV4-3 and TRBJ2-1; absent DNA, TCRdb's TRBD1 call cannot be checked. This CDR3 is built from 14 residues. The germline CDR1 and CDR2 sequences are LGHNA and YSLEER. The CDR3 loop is CASSQGQDYNEQFF.

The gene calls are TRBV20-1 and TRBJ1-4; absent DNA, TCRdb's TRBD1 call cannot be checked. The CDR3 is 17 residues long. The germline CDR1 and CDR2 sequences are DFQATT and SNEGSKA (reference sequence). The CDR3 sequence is CSAREGGGPEPREKLFF.

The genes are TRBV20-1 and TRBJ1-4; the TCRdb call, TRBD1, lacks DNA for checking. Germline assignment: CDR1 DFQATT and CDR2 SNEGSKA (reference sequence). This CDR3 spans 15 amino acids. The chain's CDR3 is CSARVPNLGEGKLFF.

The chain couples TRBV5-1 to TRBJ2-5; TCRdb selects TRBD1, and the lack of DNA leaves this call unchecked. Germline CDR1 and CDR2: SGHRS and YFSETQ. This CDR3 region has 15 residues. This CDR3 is CASSDPTGDEETQYF.

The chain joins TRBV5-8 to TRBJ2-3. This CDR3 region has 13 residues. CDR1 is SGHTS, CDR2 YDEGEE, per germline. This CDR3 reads CASSLGQSDTQYF.

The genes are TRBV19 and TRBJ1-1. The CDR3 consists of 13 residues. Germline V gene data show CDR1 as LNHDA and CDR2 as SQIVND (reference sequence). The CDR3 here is CASNIGGSTEAFF.

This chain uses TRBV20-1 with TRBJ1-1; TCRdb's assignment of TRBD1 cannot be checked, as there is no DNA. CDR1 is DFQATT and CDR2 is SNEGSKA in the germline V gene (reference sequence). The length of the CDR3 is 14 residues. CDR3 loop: CSASLDTQNTEAFF.

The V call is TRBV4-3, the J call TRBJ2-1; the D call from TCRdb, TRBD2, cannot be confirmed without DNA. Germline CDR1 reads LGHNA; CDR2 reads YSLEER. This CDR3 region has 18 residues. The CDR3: CASSQDLSGLGRSNEQFF.

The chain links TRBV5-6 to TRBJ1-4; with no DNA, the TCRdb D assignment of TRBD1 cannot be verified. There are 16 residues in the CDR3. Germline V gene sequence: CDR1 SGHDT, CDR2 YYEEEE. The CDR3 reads CASRRAVGATNEKLFF.